The following is a T cell receptor (beta chain) sequence with its context. These data originate in a study of blood T cell repertoires in COVID-19. This CDR3 is built from 15 residues. V lost 5 bases, J lost 0 bases, and 13 bases lay in between. In germline, CDR1 is LGHDT, CDR2 YNNKEL (reference sequence). Original analysis: Amplification with reference gene primers provided the estimates of nucleated cell counts. The data were produced by immunoSEQ multiplex PCR, yet TCRdb's version contains in-frame clones alone and is incomplete. Clone size and V and J calls were adopted from that table, with D and trimming inferred from the DNA. The profile shows 180,000 or so clones, around four fifths of them singletons.

The source material was peripheral blood. The chain couples TRBV3-1 (or the pseudogene TRBV3-2) to TRBJ1-2, with D possibly matching TRBD1 (6 bases). This TCR was recovered from a woman aged 70-85 years with COVID-19, enrolled during active disease. CDR3 nucleotide sequence: TGTGCCAGCAGCGAAGGATGGGGGCCTAACTATGGCTACACCTTC. Translating gives CASSEGWGPNYGYTF.